The 15 T cell receptor beta chains below were found in one sample sequenced in a study of blood T cell repertoires in COVID-19. Method: immunoSEQ multiplex PCR; TCRdb's copy keeps in-frame clones and lacks some. This sample yields under 200,000 clones, of which roughly 85% are seen a single time; approximately 1.1% belongs to the top ten. Input material: peripheral blood. These receptors came from a man aged 35-49 years with acute or convalescent COVID-19.

V and J are TRBV11-2 and TRBJ2-7; D perhaps matches TRBD1 (6 bases). The CDR3 consists of 15 residues. V lost 3 bases, J lost 2 bases, and 14 bases lay in between. Per germline, CDR1 SGHAT and CDR2 FQNNGV. The DNA for the CDR3 is TGTGCCAGCAGCTTCGGACAGTCAGAAGCCTACGAGCAGTACTTC. Residues: CASSFGQSEAYEQYF.

Remarks on this clone: Other DNA sequences in the same sample also yield this CDR3. The V call is TRBV18, the J call TRBJ1-6; 8 positions agree with TRBD1. The CDR3 runs to 14 residues. The germline V gene has CDR1 KGHSH and CDR2 LQKENI. Trimming removed 2 bases from V and 8 bases from J; junction bases left unmatched: 2. CDR3 nucleotides: TGTGCCAGCTCACCATTGGACAGGGATTCACCCCTCCACTTT. Protein: CASSPLDRDSPLHF.

V is TRBV10-3 and J is TRBJ1-2, with D maybe TRBD1 (6 bases). V lost 6 bases and J 1 base, leaving 12 bases between the germline ends. Germline CDR1 is ENHRY and CDR2 is SYGVKD. CDR3 size: 14 residues. This CDR3 reads CAISSDSRNYGYTF. The CDR3 DNA follows: TGTGCCATCAGCTCGGACAGTCGTAACTATGGCTACACCTTC.

Concerning this clone itself: This sample also contains other DNA sequences that code for the same CDR3. The chain combines TRBV5-1 with TRBJ2-2; 9 positions match TRBD2. Germline V gene lookup returns CDR1 SGHRS and CDR2 YFSETQ. The CDR3 has 16 amino acids. J was trimmed by 6 bases and V by 4 bases; bases with no gene match: 10. CDR3 sequence (DNA): TGCGCCAGCAGCCCCGCCCTCGCGGGGGGGCCCGGGGAGCTGTTTTTT. Residues: CASSPALAGGPGELFF. The full variable domain, with the rest looked up from reference TRBV5-1 and TRBJ2-2, is KAGVTQTPRYLIKTRGQQVTLSCSPISGHRSVSWYQQTPGQGLQFLFEYFSETQRNKGNFPGRFSGRQFSNSRSEMNVSTLELGDSALYLCASSPALAGGPGELFFGEGSRLTVL.

The V gene is TRBV5-6, the J gene TRBJ1-2; 10 positions match TRBD1. The V segment lost 0 bases and the J segment 7 bases; nucleotides outside the gene matches: 0. The CDR3 totals 13 residues. CDR1 is SGHDT and CDR2 is YYEEEE in the germline V gene. The CDR3 DNA follows: TGTGCCAGCAGCTTGGGGGACAGGGGTGGCTACACCTTC. Encoded protein: CASSLGDRGGYTF.

This clone appeared a single time. The CDR3 is CASSLWRGANNEQFF. CDR3 bases: TGTGCCAGCAGCTTATGGCGGGGGGCCAACAATGAGCAGTTCTTC. This sequence joins TRBV5-4 and TRBJ2-1; 8 nucleotides agree with TRBD2. The CDR3 extends over 15 amino acids. Per germline, CDR1 SGHNT and CDR2 YYREEE (reference sequence). V lost 2 bases, J lost 5 bases, and 6 bases stayed unmatched.

The rearrangement links TRBV10-2 to TRBJ2-1; D is uncertain. Trimming left V 6 bases short and J 5 bases short, with 5 bases between. Germline V gives CDR1 WSHSY, CDR2 SAAADI. The CDR3 is made up of 11 amino acids. CDR3 sequence reads: CASRFNNEQFF. The DNA for the CDR3 is TGCGCCAGCAGATTTAACAATGAGCAGTTCTTC.

This clone was picked up one time. The chain combines TRBV5-1 with TRBJ2-5; TRBD1 is a possible D gene (6 bases). The CDR3 is 14 amino acids. Germline loops: CDR1 SGHRS, CDR2 YFSETQ. Trimming shortened V by 4 bases and J by 2 bases, and 12 bases separated the two germline ends. The CDR3 DNA reads as TGCGCCAGCAGCCCAGGACAGATACAAGAGACCCAGTACTTC. Amino acid sequence: CASSPGQIQETQYF.

V gene TRBV5-4 combines with J gene TRBJ2-1, with 10 nucleotides matching TRBD1. Per germline, CDR1 SGHNT and CDR2 YYREEE (reference sequence). The CDR3 consists of 16 residues. The trim removed 2 bases at V and 4 bases at J, leaving 6 bases unmatched. CDR3 sequence reads: CASSLTGTGEYNEQFF. The CDR3, as DNA: TGTGCCAGCAGCTTAACCGGGACAGGGGAGTACAATGAGCAGTTCTTC.

The gene calls are TRBV27 and TRBJ1-1; no clear D gene. The CDR3 loop spans 14 amino acids. The V and J ends lost 5 bases and 3 bases respectively, with 13 bases between them. Per germline, CDR1 MNHEY and CDR2 SMNVEV (reference sequence). CDR3 DNA: TGTGCCAGCAGTCCGCAAACACGATACACTGAAGCTTTCTTT. Residues: CASSPQTRYTEAFF.

The chain links TRBV20-1 to TRBJ2-1; D perhaps matches TRBD2 (5 bases). Trimming cost V 3 bases and J 3 bases, with 18 bases left between them. Per germline, CDR1 DFQATT and CDR2 SNEGSKA (reference sequence). This CDR3 is built from 16 residues. The CDR3 region is CSASPPAGGLYNEQFF. The DNA of the CDR3 is TGCAGTGCTAGTCCCCCCGCGGGCGGACTCTACAATGAGCAGTTCTTC.

This clone was seen once. V and J are TRBV7-6 and TRBJ2-4; 11 bases are a match to TRBD2. CDR1 is SGHVS and CDR2 is FNYEAQ in the germline V gene. Unmatched junction bases numbered 5, after V lost 3 bases and J lost 7 bases. This CDR3 region has 15 residues. The CDR3 sequence is CASSFTSGGSNIQYF. CDR3 bases: TGTGCCAGCAGCTTCACTAGCGGGGGCTCGAACATTCAGTACTTC.

The V call is TRBV6-4, the J call TRBJ1-6; 9 nucleotides line up with TRBD1. The CDR3 consists of 15 residues. Germline V gene data show CDR1 as MRHNA and CDR2 as SNTAGT. Trimming at V came to 6 bases and at J to 5 bases, leaving 5 bases not matched to a gene. The CDR3 DNA follows: TGTGCCAGCAGGGAACAGGGGGCGCATAATTCACCCCTCCACTTT. Translation: CASREQGAHNSPLHF.

The chain uses TRBV6-1 and TRBJ1-1, with D perhaps TRBD1 (6 bases). V was pared by 5 bases and J by 6 bases, with 19 bases between. The CDR3 has 15 amino acids. The germline V gene has CDR1 MNHNS and CDR2 SASEGT. The CDR3 loop reads CASSLMGAGVAEAFF. As DNA, the CDR3 is TGTGCCAGCAGTTTGATGGGGGCAGGCGTCGCTGAAGCTTTCTTT.

This clone occurred a few times. V usage is TRBV11-2 and J usage is TRBJ2-7; D is uncertain. V was clipped by 5 bases and J by 9 bases, with 17 bases between them. Germline V gene sequence: CDR1 SGHAT, CDR2 FQNNGV. The CDR3 contains 13 residues. CDR3 region: CASSVWAADVQYF. The CDR3 nucleotides read TGTGCCAGCAGCGTATGGGCAGCAGATGTGCAGTACTTC.